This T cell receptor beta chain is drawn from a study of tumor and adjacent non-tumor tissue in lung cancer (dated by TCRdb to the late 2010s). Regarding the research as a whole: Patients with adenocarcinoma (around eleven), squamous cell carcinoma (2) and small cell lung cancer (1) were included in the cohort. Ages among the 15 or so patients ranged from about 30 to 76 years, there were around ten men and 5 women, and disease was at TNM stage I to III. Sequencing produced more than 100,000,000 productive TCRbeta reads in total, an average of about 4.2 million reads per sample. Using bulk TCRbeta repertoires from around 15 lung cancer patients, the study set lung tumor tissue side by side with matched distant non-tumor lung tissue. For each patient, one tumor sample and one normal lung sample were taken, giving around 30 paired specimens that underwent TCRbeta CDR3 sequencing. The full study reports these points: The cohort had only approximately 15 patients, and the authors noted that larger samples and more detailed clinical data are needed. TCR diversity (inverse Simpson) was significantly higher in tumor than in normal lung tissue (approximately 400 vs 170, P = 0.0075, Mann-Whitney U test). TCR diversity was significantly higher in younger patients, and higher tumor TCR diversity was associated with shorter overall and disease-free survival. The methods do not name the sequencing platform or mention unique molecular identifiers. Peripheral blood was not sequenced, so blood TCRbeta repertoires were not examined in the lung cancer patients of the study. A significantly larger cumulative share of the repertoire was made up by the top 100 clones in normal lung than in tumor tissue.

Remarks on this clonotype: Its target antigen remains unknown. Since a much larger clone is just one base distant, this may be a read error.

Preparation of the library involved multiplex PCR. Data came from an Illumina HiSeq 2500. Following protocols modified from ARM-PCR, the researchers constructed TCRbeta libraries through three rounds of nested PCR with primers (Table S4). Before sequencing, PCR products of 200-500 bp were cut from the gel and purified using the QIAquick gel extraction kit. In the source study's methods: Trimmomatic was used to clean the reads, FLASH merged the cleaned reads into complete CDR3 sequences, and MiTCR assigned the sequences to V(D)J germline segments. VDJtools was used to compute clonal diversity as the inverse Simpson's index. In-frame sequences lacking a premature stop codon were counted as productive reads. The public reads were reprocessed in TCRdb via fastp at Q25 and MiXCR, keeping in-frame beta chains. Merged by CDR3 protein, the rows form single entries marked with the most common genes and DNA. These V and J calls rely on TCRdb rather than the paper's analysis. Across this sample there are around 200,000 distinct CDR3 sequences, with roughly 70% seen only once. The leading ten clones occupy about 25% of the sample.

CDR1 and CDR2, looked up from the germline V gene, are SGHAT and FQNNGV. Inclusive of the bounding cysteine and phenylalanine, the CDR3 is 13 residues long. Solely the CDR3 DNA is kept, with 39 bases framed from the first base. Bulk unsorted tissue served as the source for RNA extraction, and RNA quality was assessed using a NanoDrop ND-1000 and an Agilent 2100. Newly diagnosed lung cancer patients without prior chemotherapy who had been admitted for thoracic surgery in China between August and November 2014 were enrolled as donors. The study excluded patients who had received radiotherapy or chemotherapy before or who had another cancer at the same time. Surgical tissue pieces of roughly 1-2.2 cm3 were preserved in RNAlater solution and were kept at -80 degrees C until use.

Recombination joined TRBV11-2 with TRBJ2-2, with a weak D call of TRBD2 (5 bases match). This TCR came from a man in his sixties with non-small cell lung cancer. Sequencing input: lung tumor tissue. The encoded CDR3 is CASSPERAGKLFF. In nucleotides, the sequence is TGTGCCAGCAGCCCCGAGAGGGCCGGGAAGCTGTTTTTT.